This record looks at one T cell receptor (beta chain) sequence and its context. No antigen is known for it. The data derive from a study of graft-versus-host responses after intestinal transplantation. Study overall: The recipients all started with anti-thymocyte globulin induction and then took tacrolimus and steroids for 3 to 4 years.

Study results and limitations: Allograft clonal ratios (graft-versus-host to host-versus-graft) were high in patients who had graft-donor T cell macrochimerism.

V was clipped by 3 bases and J by 7 bases, with 19 bases between them. The CDR3 is made up of 17 amino acids. From germline, CDR1 is MGHRA and CDR2 YSYEKL. Measured with immunoSEQ multiplex PCR; TCRdb has only the in-frame clones, and not every one. This sample has around 100,000 clones, with roughly 87% found just once. Sequences were derived from unstimulated CD4+ T cells sorted from spleen or lymph node cells, sampled before transplant. The sequence came from a human donor who was the organ donor for an intestinal transplant. The V gene is TRBV4-1, the J gene TRBJ1-6, with D tentatively TRBD1 (6 bases). The CDR3 bases are TGCGCCAGCAGCCAGGGACCTCAGGGGAGAGCGAATTCACCCCTCCACTTT. Its translation is CASSQGPQGRANSPLHF.